The clone carrying this TCR beta chain was detected a few times. These data come from a study of blood T cell repertoires in COVID-19. This table comes from immunoSEQ multiplex PCR, and its TCRdb copy is limited to in-frame clones, with some not included. The sample yields about 310,000 clones, 87% seen once. With V trimmed by 1 base and J by 4 bases, 8 bases remained unmatched. CDR1 and CDR2 from the germline V gene are SSHAT and FNYEAQ (reference sequence). CDR3 size: 16 residues. Two negative PCRs, clearance, or symptom resolution characterized the recovered Cohort 3 donors. The V gene is TRBV7-7, the J gene TRBJ2-5, with 8 bases identical to TRBD2. The specimen sequenced was PBMCs or T cells enriched from blood (not recorded which). This sequence was found in a woman aged 18-29 years who had recovered from COVID-19. The DNA for the CDR3 is TGTGCCAGCAGCTTAGTTACGGGGGGGTTGTTAGAGACCCAGTACTTC. Protein product: CASSLVTGGLLETQYF.